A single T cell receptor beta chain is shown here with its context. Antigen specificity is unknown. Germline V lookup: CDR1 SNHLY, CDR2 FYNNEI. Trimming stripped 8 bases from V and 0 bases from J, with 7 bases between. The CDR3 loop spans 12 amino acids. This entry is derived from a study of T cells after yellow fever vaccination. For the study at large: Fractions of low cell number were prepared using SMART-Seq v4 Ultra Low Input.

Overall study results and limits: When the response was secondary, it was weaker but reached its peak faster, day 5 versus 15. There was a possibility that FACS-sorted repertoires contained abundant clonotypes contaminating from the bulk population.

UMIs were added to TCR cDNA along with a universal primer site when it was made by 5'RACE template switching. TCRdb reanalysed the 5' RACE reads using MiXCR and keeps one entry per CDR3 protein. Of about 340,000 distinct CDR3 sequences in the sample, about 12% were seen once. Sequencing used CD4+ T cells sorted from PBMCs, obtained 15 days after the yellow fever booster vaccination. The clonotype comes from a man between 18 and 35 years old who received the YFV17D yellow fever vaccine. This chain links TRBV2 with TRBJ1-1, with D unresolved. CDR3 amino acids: CASSQMNTEAFF. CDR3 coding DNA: TGTGCCAGCTCCCAGATGAACACTGAAGCTTTCTTT. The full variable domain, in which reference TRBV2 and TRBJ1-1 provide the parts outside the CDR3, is EPEVTQTPSHQVTQMGQEVILRCVPISNHLYFYWYRQILGQKVEFLVSFYNNEISEKSEIFDDQFSVERPDGSNFTLKIRSTKLEDSAMYFCASSQMNTEAFFGQGTRLTVV.